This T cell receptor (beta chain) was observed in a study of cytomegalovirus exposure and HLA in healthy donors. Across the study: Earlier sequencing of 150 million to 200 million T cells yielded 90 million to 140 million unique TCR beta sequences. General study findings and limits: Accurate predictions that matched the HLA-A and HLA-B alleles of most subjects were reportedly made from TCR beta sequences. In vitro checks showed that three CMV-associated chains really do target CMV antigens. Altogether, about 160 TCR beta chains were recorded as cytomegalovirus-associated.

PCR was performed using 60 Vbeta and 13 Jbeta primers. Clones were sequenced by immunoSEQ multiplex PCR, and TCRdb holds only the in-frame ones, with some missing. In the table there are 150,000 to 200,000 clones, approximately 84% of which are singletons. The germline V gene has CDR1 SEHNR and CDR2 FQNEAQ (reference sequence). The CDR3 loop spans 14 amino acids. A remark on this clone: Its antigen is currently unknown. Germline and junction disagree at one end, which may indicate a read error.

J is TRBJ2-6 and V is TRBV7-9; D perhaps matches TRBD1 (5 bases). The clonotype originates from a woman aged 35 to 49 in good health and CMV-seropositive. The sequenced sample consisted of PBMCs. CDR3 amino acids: CASSLGSGANGLTF. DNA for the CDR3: TGTGCCAGCAGCTTAGGGTCTGGGGCCAACGGCCTGACTTTC.